The 25 T cell receptor beta chains listed next were all sequenced from one sample in a study of cytomegalovirus exposure and HLA in healthy donors. 60 Vbeta and 13 Jbeta primers were used in PCR. The table came from immunoSEQ multiplex PCR; TCRdb's copy has only in-frame clones and leaves some out. The sample holds 300,000 or so clones; roughly 81% are singletons and the top ten take roughly 2%. The sample was PBMCs. The receptors derive from a woman in her thirties or forties in good health and CMV-seropositive.

V gene TRBV5-1 combines with J gene TRBJ2-3, with TRBD2 identical over 9 bases. The CDR3 is 17 residues long. Losses at the gene ends were 5 bases for V and 1 base for J; bases not matched to a gene: 11. Per germline, CDR1 SGHRS and CDR2 YFSETQ. CDR3 in amino acids: CASRDVPSGVRTDTQYF. The DNA for the CDR3 is TGCGCCAGCAGGGATGTGCCTAGCGGGGTTCGCACAGATACGCAGTATTTT. Complete variable domain (other parts from reference TRBV5-1 and TRBJ2-3): KAGVTQTPRYLIKTRGQQVTLSCSPISGHRSVSWYQQTPGQGLQFLFEYFSETQRNKGNFPGRFSGRQFSNSRSEMNVSTLELGDSALYLCASRDVPSGVRTDTQYFGPGTRLTVL.

CDR3 residues: CASSEFPSGDYEQYF. The CDR3 DNA sequence: TGTGCCAGCAGTGAATTCCCTAGCGGGGACTACGAGCAGTACTTC. The chain recombines TRBV25-1 with TRBJ2-7, with 9 bases matching TRBD2. The germline V gene has CDR1 MGHDK and CDR2 SYGVNS. J was trimmed by 3 bases and V by 1 base; bases with no gene match: 4. This CDR3 region has 15 residues.

This chain connects TRBV27 to TRBJ2-7; 7 nucleotides match TRBD2. Losses at the gene ends were 0 bases for V and 0 bases for J; bases not matched to a gene: 5. Germline values: CDR1 MNHEY, CDR2 SMNVEV (reference sequence). The CDR3 runs to 16 residues. CDR3: CASSLSGEGISYEQYF. Here the CDR3 DNA reads TGTGCCAGCAGTTTATCTGGGGAGGGGATCTCCTACGAGCAGTACTTC.

A single count supports this clone. This chain's CDR3 is CASSLALAVNTGELFF. In DNA, the CDR3 is TGTGCCAGCAGCTTAGCTCTAGCGGTGAACACCGGGGAGCTGTTTTTT. The chain has TRBV7-9 and TRBJ2-2; the match to TRBD2 covers 7 bases. Losses at the gene ends were 0 bases for V and 1 base for J; bases not matched to a gene: 2. This CDR3 comprises 16 residues. Germline-derived CDR1 and CDR2 are SEHNR and FQNEAQ (reference sequence). Drawing the rest from reference TRBV7-9 and TRBJ2-2, the complete variable domain is DTGVSQNPRHKITKRGQNVTFRCDPISEHNRLYWYRQTLGQGPEFLTYFQNEAQLEKSRLLSDRFSAERPKGSFSTLEIQRTEQGDSAMYLCASSLALAVNTGELFFGEGSRLTVL.

The chain joins TRBV5-1 to TRBJ2-1, with TRBD1 as a possible D gene (5 bases). The length of the CDR3 is 16 residues. Germline CDR1 and CDR2: SGHRS and YFSETQ. V lost 6 bases and J lost 3, with 19 bases in between. As DNA, the CDR3 is TGCGCCAGCACAGGGTCCGTTACTGCCGGCTACAATGAGCAGTTCTTC. This gives the protein CASTGSVTAGYNEQFF.

V is TRBV6-1 and J is TRBJ2-1, with 14 nucleotides matching TRBD2. Trimming at V came to 0 bases and at J to 10 bases, leaving 5 bases not matched to a gene. Germline V gene lookup returns CDR1 MNHNS and CDR2 SASEGT. The CDR3 covers 16 residues. The CDR3 DNA sequence: TGTGCCAGCAGTGAAGCCGGGACTAGCGGGAGTAAGGAGCAGTTCTTC. Its translation: CASSEAGTSGSKEQFF.

The chain carries TRBV10-3 and TRBJ1-5; the D gene is possibly TRBD1 (6 bases). V dropped 4 bases and J dropped 3 bases, with 10 bases sitting between them. The CDR3 has 14 amino acids. Germline assignment: CDR1 ENHRY and CDR2 SYGVKD. CDR3 loop: CAISGGQNNQPQHF. CDR3 nucleotides: TGTGCCATCAGTGGGGGGCAGAACAATCAGCCCCAGCATTTT.

The chain carries TRBV2 and TRBJ2-7, with TRBD1 identical over 10 bases. The CDR3 contains 13 residues. The ends lost 5 bases at V and 12 bases at J; junction bases unmatched: 10. CDR1 SNHLY and CDR2 FYNNEI come from the germline V gene. The DNA of the CDR3 is TGTGCCAGCAGTTCGATGCGGACAGGGGGTATGTACTTC. It yields the protein CASSSMRTGGMYF.

This clone showed up many times. The chain recombines TRBV7-9 with TRBJ2-3; 10 bases align to TRBD2. The CDR3 is made up of 17 amino acids. V trimming: 3 bases; J trimming: 7 bases; junction bases outside the gene matches: 13. Per the germline V gene, CDR1 is SEHNR and CDR2 is FQNEAQ (reference sequence). CDR3: CASSFTGWASGSHTQYF. CDR3 coding DNA: TGTGCCAGCAGCTTTACGGGGTGGGCTAGCGGGAGTCATACGCAGTATTTT.

The chain recombines TRBV7-9 with TRBJ2-5; D gene ambiguous. The CDR3 has 13 amino acids. CDR1 is SEHNR, CDR2 FQNEAQ, per germline (reference sequence). V was trimmed by 1 base and J by 5 bases, leaving 8 bases between them. CDR3 sequence: CASSLGVWETQYF. CDR3 DNA sequence: TGTGCCAGCAGCTTAGGAGTGTGGGAGACCCAGTACTTC.

The J gene is TRBJ2-7, the V gene TRBV9, with 9 nucleotides matching TRBD2. The CDR3 runs to 15 residues. The junction had 7 bases not matched to a gene; V was cut back by 4 bases and J by 2 bases. Germline-derived CDR1 and CDR2 are SGDLS and YYNGEE. The CDR3, as DNA: TGTGCCAGCAGCCCCTGGGCGGGAGGGCCCTACGAGCAGTACTTC. As protein: CASSPWAGGPYEQYF. Together with reference TRBV9 and TRBJ2-7, the CDR3 gives the full variable domain: DSGVTQTPKHLITATGQRVTLRCSPRSGDLSVYWYQQSLDQGLQFLIQYYNGEERAKGNILERFSAQQFPDLHSELNLSSLELGDSALYFCASSPWAGGPYEQYFGPGTRLTVT.

The CDR3 sequence: CASSVGGFQETQYF. DNA for the CDR3: TGTGCCAGCAGCGTAGGTGGCTTTCAAGAGACCCAGTACTTC. The genes are TRBV9 and TRBJ2-5; the D is unclear. V was trimmed by 0 bases and J by 2 bases, leaving 8 bases between them. CDR3 length: 14 amino acids. CDR1 SGDLS and CDR2 YYNGEE come from the germline V gene.

This chain connects TRBV9 to TRBJ1-2, with 7 bases lining up with TRBD1. V trimming: 8 bases; J trimming: 1 base; junction bases outside the gene matches: 8. The CDR3 runs to 14 residues. Germline assignment: CDR1 SGDLS and CDR2 YYNGEE. This chain's CDR3 is CASTETGLNYGYTF. CDR3 nucleotide sequence: TGTGCCAGTACCGAGACAGGGCTTAACTATGGCTACACCTTC. Looking up the rest from reference TRBV9 and TRBJ1-2 gives the full variable domain: DSGVTQTPKHLITATGQRVTLRCSPRSGDLSVYWYQQSLDQGLQFLIQYYNGEERAKGNILERFSAQQFPDLHSELNLSSLELGDSALYFCASTETGLNYGYTFGSGTRLTVV.

The genes are TRBV4-3 and TRBJ2-1, with D unclear. Germline V CDR1 and CDR2: LGHNA, YSLEER. The V end was cut by 4 bases, the J end by 5 bases, with 15 bases between. This CDR3 contains 15 residues. The CDR3 sequence: CASSLASAAHNEQFF. The CDR3 DNA sequence: TGCGCCAGCAGCCTTGCTTCGGCGGCACACAATGAGCAGTTCTTC.

CDR3 DNA: TGTGCCAGCAGCTTCAGCGGCCGGTCTAGCACAGATACGCAGTATTTT. Translation gives CASSFSGRSSTDTQYF. The V call is TRBV11-2, the J call TRBJ2-3, with a tentative D call TRBD2 (5 bases). V was cut by 3 bases and J by 0 bases, with 13 bases left in between. From germline, CDR1 is SGHAT and CDR2 FQNNGV. CDR3 length: 16 residues.

V is TRBV18 and J is TRBJ1-1, with D tentatively TRBD1 (6 bases). Trimming took 5 bases from V and 1 from J, leaving 8 bases between them. Germline CDR1 KGHSH, CDR2 LQKENI. The CDR3 length is 13 residues. This CDR3 reads CASSLQGNTEAFF. CDR3 nucleotide sequence: TGTGCCAGCTCATTACAGGGGAACACTGAAGCTTTCTTT.

The chain uses TRBV7-9 and TRBJ2-1; the match to TRBD1 covers 7 bases. Per the germline V gene, CDR1 is SEHNR and CDR2 is FQNEAQ (reference sequence). The CDR3 covers 16 residues. The V gene end was trimmed by 1 base and the J gene end by 8 bases; junction bases not matched to a gene: 11. The CDR3 bases are TGTGCCAGCAGCTTAGAGGGGGCACACGTAATGGATGAGCAGTTCTTC. Translated, it gives CASSLEGAHVMDEQFF. The complete variable domain, with remaining parts taken from reference TRBV7-9 and TRBJ2-1, reads DTGVSQNPRHKITKRGQNVTFRCDPISEHNRLYWYRQTLGQGPEFLTYFQNEAQLEKSRLLSDRFSAERPKGSFSTLEIQRTEQGDSAMYLCASSLEGAHVMDEQFFGPGTRLTVL.

The chain recombines TRBV19 with TRBJ2-6; D perhaps matches TRBD1 (5 bases). CDR3 length: 18 residues. In germline, CDR1 is LNHDA, CDR2 SQIVND (reference sequence). V lost 3 bases and J lost 4, with 19 bases in between. The CDR3 protein is CASSIGQGRVLGANVLTF. CDR3 DNA: TGTGCCAGTAGTATCGGGCAGGGTCGAGTCTTGGGGGCCAACGTCCTGACTTTC.

The CDR3 nucleotides read TGCGCCAGCAGCTTGCTGTCTAGCGGGAGGAGTATGGATACGCAGTATTTT. The encoded protein is CASSLLSSGRSMDTQYF. V gene TRBV5-1 combines with J gene TRBJ2-3; 11 bases are a match to TRBD2. The J segment lost 6 bases and the V segment lost 1 base, leaving 10 bases of the junction unmatched. Germline-derived CDR1 and CDR2 are SGHRS and YFSETQ. The CDR3 totals 17 residues.

Regarding this clone: In the same sample, other DNA sequences code for this CDR3. The chain uses TRBV29-1 and TRBJ1-1; 9 bases are a match to TRBD1. This CDR3 is built from 13 residues. J was trimmed by 2 bases and V by 6 bases; bases with no gene match: 4. Germline lookup yields CDR1 SQVTM and CDR2 ANQGSEA. The DNA for the CDR3 is TGCAGCGTGGCCACAGGGGGCAACACTGAAGCTTTCTTT. The encoded protein is CSVATGGNTEAFF.

The CDR3, as DNA: TGTGCCAGCAGCCAAGATTGGGACAGGGGCTCCTCTGATCGAAACACCATATATTTT. Translating gives CASSQDWDRGSSDRNTIYF. The gene calls are TRBV4-2 and TRBJ1-3, with 10 nucleotides matching TRBD1. V was pared by 0 bases and J by 5 bases, with 13 bases of the junction left unmatched. The CDR3 has 19 amino acids. Looked up from germline, CDR1 is LGHNA and CDR2 is YNFKEQ.

The chain recombines TRBV4-3 with TRBJ2-2, with a possible D match to TRBD1 (5 bases). The CDR3 extends over 15 amino acids. The V end was cut by 3 bases, the J end by 7 bases, with 15 bases between. CDR1 LGHNA and CDR2 YSLEER come from the germline V gene. Here the CDR3 reads CASSQQGALGGELFF. The CDR3 DNA reads as TGCGCCAGCAGCCAGCAAGGGGCCCTGGGCGGGGAGCTGTTTTTT.

This clone was found once. The chain has TRBV30 and TRBJ2-1, with D maybe TRBD1 (6 bases). V was shortened by 4 bases and J by 6 bases, with 13 bases between the two germline ends. CDR1 and CDR2 from the germline V gene are GTSNPN and SVGIG (reference sequence). The CDR3 totals 13 residues. The CDR3 is CAWTPGVGNEQFF. CDR3 bases: TGTGCCTGGACCCCAGGGGTAGGCAATGAGCAGTTCTTC.

The J gene is TRBJ2-1, the V gene TRBV18; D uncertain. V was pared by 0 bases and J by 3 bases, with 9 bases between. CDR1 is KGHSH, CDR2 LQKENI, per germline. The CDR3 extends over 15 amino acids. The CDR3 nucleotides are TGTGCCAGCTCACCACCTAAAATACTCTACAATGAGCAGTTCTTC. Amino acid sequence: CASSPPKILYNEQFF.

V gene TRBV27 combines with J gene TRBJ2-5; 11 bases fit TRBD2. CDR1 is MNHEY and CDR2 is SMNVEV in the germline V gene (reference sequence). V was pared by 5 bases and J by 1 base, with 3 bases of the junction left unmatched. The CDR3 sequence is 15 residues long. CDR3 nucleotides: TGTGCCAGCAGTCCCGGGACTAGCGGCCAAGAGACCCAGTACTTC. It encodes CASSPGTSGQETQYF.